The TCR beta chain under discussion was sequenced for a study of blood T cell repertoires in COVID-19. Using immunoSEQ multiplex PCR, the repertoire was profiled, and TCRdb retains in-frame clones only, with some absent. This sample carries about 140,000 clones, around 83% of them seen once, and the ten largest clones take under 10%. Trimming shortened V by 5 bases and J by 4 bases, and 21 bases separated the two germline ends. The CDR3 length is 16 residues. Germline values: CDR1 SGHNT, CDR2 YYREEE (reference sequence). Sequenced input: peripheral blood. This clonotype originated in a man aged 30-40 years with COVID-19, enrolled during active disease. The chain recombines TRBV5-4 with TRBJ1-1; D may be TRBD1 (5 bases). The CDR3 loop reads CASSRPGGFGSTEAFF. The CDR3 DNA follows: TGTGCCAGCAGTCGCCCTGGGGGGTTTGGTAGCACTGAAGCTTTCTTT.